Included here is one TCR beta chain sequence, with context. The antigen is unknown. This sample stems from a study of cytomegalovirus exposure and HLA in healthy donors. Whole-study context: Some 85 million unique TCRs from HLA-typed donors were held in an early data release.

Broader study findings: In a later analysis, TCR beta V- and J-gene trimming was associated with a missense DCLRE1C variant.

The PCR contained 60 Vbeta and 13 Jbeta primers. This table comes from immunoSEQ multiplex PCR, and its TCRdb copy is limited to in-frame clones, with some not included. The sample spans approximately 110,000 clones; the ten largest clones claim more than 0.8%. CDR1 is GTSNPN and CDR2 is SVGIG in the germline V gene (reference sequence). The CDR3 extends over 16 amino acids. The germline V and J ends were trimmed by 1 base and 5 bases, with 15 bases remaining between them. V gene TRBV30 combines with J gene TRBJ1-6; D remains ambiguous. The TCR originated in a man between 18 and 35 years old in good health and CMV-seronegative. Material for sequencing was PBMCs. CDR3 residues: CAWSARRASHNSPLHF. The CDR3 coding sequence is TGTGCCTGGAGTGCCCGGAGGGCTTCCCATAATTCACCCCTCCACTTT.